The T cell receptor (beta chain) described here comes from a study of T cells in Graves' hyperthyroidism and ophthalmopathy. Trimming at V came to 8 bases and at J to 4 bases, leaving 8 bases not matched to a gene. The CDR3 sequence is 15 residues long. Germline V lookup: CDR1 MNHNS, CDR2 SASEGT. Study-level findings and limits: Model predictions of ophthalmopathy came a median approximately seven months before onset.

Amplified TCR beta CDR3 regions derived from RNA transcripts. A first-round RT-PCR of the TCR CDR3 used the HTBI primer set. TCRdb independently ran MiXCR on the multiplex PCR reads; one entry per CDR3 protein. Among around 350,000 distinct CDR3 sequences listed, 15% to 20% were seen once. In this sample, this clonotype turned up many times. Its specificity is not known. Material for sequencing was blood. The chain combines TRBV6-1 with TRBJ2-1, with 10 bases matching TRBD1. The clonotype was recovered from a woman aged 30 to 39 with Graves' hyperthyroidism that later progressed to Graves' ophthalmopathy. CDR3 amino acids: CASWSGTGAYNEQFF. The CDR3 nucleotides are TGTGCCAGCTGGTCCGGGACAGGGGCTTACAATGAGCAGTTCTTC.